Following are 12 T cell receptor beta chains from one sample sequenced in a study of glioma-infiltrating T cells after dendritic cell vaccination. Time point specified: after dendritic cell vaccination, including at tumor progression/relapse. TCRdb's table, derived via immunoSEQ multiplex PCR, lists solely in-frame clones and lacks some. The sample records approximately 99,000 clones, 80% being singletons. Specimen: blood, collected after dendritic cell vaccination. These receptors originate from a human donor with glioblastoma.

This sequence joins TRBV19 and TRBJ1-2, with 9 positions matching TRBD1. With V trimmed by 9 bases and J by 4 bases, 6 bases remained unmatched. Germline V gene sequence: CDR1 LNHDA, CDR2 SQIVND (reference sequence). The CDR3 has 13 amino acids. This chain's CDR3 is CASSNRGPYGYTF. In DNA form, the CDR3 reads TGTGCCAGCTCCAACAGGGGGCCCTATGGCTACACCTTC.

This clone was seen just once. The chain is built from TRBV5-1 and TRBJ1-2; D is perhaps TRBD1 (6 bases). Germline lookup yields CDR1 SGHRS and CDR2 YFSETQ. With 0 bases removed from V and 8 bases from J, the gap between germline ends came to 32 bases. The CDR3 contains 20 residues. CDR3 region: CASSLARLGQGTPNYEGYTF. The CDR3 DNA reads as TGCGCCAGCAGCTTGGCACGTCTCGGTCAGGGGACCCCCAACTATGAAGGCTACACCTTC.

The V gene is TRBV7-2, the J gene TRBJ1-2; weak D call: TRBD1 (6 bases). The germline CDR1 and CDR2 sequences are SGHTA and FQGNSA. The CDR3 contains 15 residues. V shed 5 bases and J shed 7 bases, with 20 bases lying between them. CDR3 residues: CASSPMRDRFGGYTF. CDR3 DNA: TGTGCCAGCAGCCCAATGCGCGACAGGTTTGGTGGCTACACCTTC. Using reference TRBV7-2 and TRBJ1-2 for the parts outside the CDR3, the full variable domain is GAGVSQSPSNKVTEKGKDVELRCDPISGHTALYWYRQSLGQGLEFLIYFQGNSAPDKSGLPSDRFSAERTGGSVSTLTIQRTQQEDSAVYLCASSPMRDRFGGYTFGSGTRLTVV.

This clone was recorded a few times. The chain couples TRBV28 to TRBJ2-1; 8 bases align to TRBD2. Germline V gives CDR1 MDHEN, CDR2 SYDVKM. V shed 3 bases, J shed 12 bases, and the junction held 4 bases outside the gene matches. The length of the CDR3 is 12 residues. The CDR3 DNA sequence: TGTGCCAGCAGTTTCAGCGGGAGCGGGCAGTTCTTC. Amino acid sequence: CASSFSGSGQFF. Variable domain in full (rest from reference TRBV28 and TRBJ2-1): DVKVTQSSRYLVKRTGEKVFLECVQDMDHENMFWYRQDPGLGLRLIYFSYDVKMKEKGDIPEGYSVSREKKERFSLILESASTNQTSMYLCASSFSGSGQFFGPGTRLTVL.

The chain uses TRBV5-6 and TRBJ2-1, with D maybe TRBD2 (6 bases). Per the germline V gene, CDR1 is SGHDT and CDR2 is YYEEEE. V lost 2 bases to trimming and J lost 4 bases, with 10 bases between them. The CDR3 loop spans 14 amino acids. Here the CDR3 reads CASSFSAGYNEQFF. DNA of the CDR3: TGTGCCAGCAGCTTTAGTGCGGGGTACAATGAGCAGTTCTTC. The whole variable domain, filled in from reference TRBV5-6 and TRBJ2-1, reads DAGVTQSPTHLIKTRGQQVTLRCSPKSGHDTVSWYQQALGQGPQFIFQYYEEEERQRGNFPDRFSGHQFPNYSSELNVNALLLGDSALYLCASSFSAGYNEQFFGPGTRLTVL.

The chain recombines TRBV5-1 with TRBJ2-7, with D perhaps matching TRBD1 (5 bases). CDR1 SGHRS and CDR2 YFSETQ come from the germline V gene. V shed 0 bases and J shed 6 bases, with 10 bases lying between them. This CDR3 is built from 13 residues. CDR3 nucleotides: TGCGCCAGCAGCTTGGTGCAAGGGGCCGAGCAGTACTTC. It is translated as CASSLVQGAEQYF.

This sequence joins TRBV7-2 and TRBJ2-6; D ambiguous. The length of the CDR3 is 16 residues. Germline V gene sequence: CDR1 SGHTA, CDR2 FQGNSA. V was cut by 5 bases and J by 1 base, with 12 bases left in between. CDR3 protein: CASSPVARSGANVLTF. The CDR3 DNA sequence: TGTGCCAGCAGCCCAGTGGCCCGATCTGGGGCCAACGTCCTGACTTTC.

V gene TRBV18 combines with J gene TRBJ2-3; D is unclear. The CDR3 totals 12 residues. Germline assignment: CDR1 KGHSH and CDR2 LQKENI. Trimming removed 3 bases from V and 2 bases from J, with 3 bases in between. DNA for the CDR3: TGTGCCAGCTCACCCTACACAGATACGCAGTATTTT. Its protein product is CASSPYTDTQYF.

The chain is built from TRBV7-9 and TRBJ2-1; TRBD1 matches at 8 bases. There are 15 residues in the CDR3. V shed 3 bases and J 4 bases; nucleotides not matched to a gene: 5. Germline V CDR1 and CDR2: SEHNR, FQNEAQ (reference sequence). The CDR3 coding sequence is TGTGCCAGCAGCTTCGGACAGGGAGGATACAATGAGCAGTTCTTC. Its protein product is CASSFGQGGYNEQFF. The full variable domain, rest sourced from reference TRBV7-9 and TRBJ2-1, is DTGVSQNPRHKITKRGQNVTFRCDPISEHNRLYWYRQTLGQGPEFLTYFQNEAQLEKSRLLSDRFSAERPKGSFSTLEIQRTEQGDSAMYLCASSFGQGGYNEQFFGPGTRLTVL.

This clone was seen a handful of times. V usage is TRBV18 and J usage is TRBJ1-5, with D possibly matching TRBD1 (6 bases). CDR1 and CDR2 (germline): KGHSH, LQKENI. The CDR3 spans 13 residues. V gave up 5 bases and J gave up 4 bases, with 9 bases separating them. In DNA, the CDR3 is TGTGCCAGCTCATCCCAGGGGAATCAGCCCCAGCATTTT. Its protein product is CASSSQGNQPQHF.

The chain links TRBV2 to TRBJ1-1; D ambiguous. CDR3 size: 14 residues. Per the germline V gene, CDR1 is SNHLY and CDR2 is FYNNEI. V gave up 8 bases and J gave up 9 bases, with 22 bases separating them. The CDR3 here is CASGRIEMRGQAFF. The CDR3 region has the DNA TGTGCCAGCGGGAGAATCGAAATGAGAGGGCAAGCTTTCTTT.

This rearrangement joins TRBV18 to TRBJ1-1; D gene ambiguous. This CDR3 is built from 12 residues. Germline values: CDR1 KGHSH, CDR2 LQKENI. Between the trimmed V and J ends, which lost 1 base and 6 bases, there was a span of 6 bases. In nucleotides, the CDR3 is TGTGCCAGCTCACCACAGCTTGCTGAAGCTTTCTTT. Translated: CASSPQLAEAFF.